This passage covers 10 T cell receptor beta chains from one sample sequenced in a study of T cells after yellow fever vaccination (dated by TCRdb to between 2018 and 2021). The library came from 5' RACE. Sequencing was carried out with an Illumina HiSeq 2500. TCRdb trimmed public reads at Q25 via fastp, called clones via MiXCR and kept in-frame beta chains. When rows share a CDR3 protein, they turn into one entry using the most common DNA and genes. The sample has roughly 500,000 distinct CDR3 sequences on record, 15% to 20% of them singletons. The top ten constitute 13% to 15% of the sample. This specimen's treatment or condition label, interpreted: live attenuated yellow fever vaccine strain. The source material was PBMCs, sampled 15 days after the yellow fever booster vaccination. The receptors derive from a man aged 30 to 39 who received the YFV17D yellow fever vaccine.

In this sample, this clonotype turned up a few times. CDR3 sequence reads: CSARQGGNEQFF. CDR3 DNA: TGCAGTGCTAGACAGGGCGGCAATGAGCAGTTCTTC. V usage is TRBV20-1 and J usage is TRBJ2-1; maybe TRBD1 (5 bases). Trimming took off 2 bases at V and 6 bases at J, with 8 bases between the two ends. The CDR3 contains 12 residues. The germline V gene has CDR1 DFQATT and CDR2 SNEGSKA (reference sequence).

This clonotype was recorded a few times. The chain links TRBV20-1 to TRBJ2-6; the D gene is possibly TRBD2 (6 bases). V was trimmed by 6 bases and J by 2 bases, leaving 14 bases between them. Germline CDR1 DFQATT, CDR2 SNEGSKA (reference sequence). This CDR3 has 15 amino acids. The CDR3 DNA follows: TGCAGTGCCCATGGACCGGGAGCTGGGGCCAACGTCCTGACTTTC. The encoded protein is CSAHGPGAGANVLTF.

V usage is TRBV7-8 and J usage is TRBJ2-7; D uncertain. V lost 1 base and J lost 0, with 10 bases in between. This CDR3 is built from 15 residues. CDR1 is SGHVS, CDR2 FQNEAQ, per germline. In DNA, the CDR3 is TGTGCCAGCAGCTTAGTTGCCCCGAGCTCCTACGAGCAGTACTTC. Protein product: CASSLVAPSSYEQYF.

This clonotype was seen a few times. V is TRBV7-9 and J is TRBJ2-1, with TRBD1 matching 11 bases. Germline CDR1 and CDR2: SEHNR and FQNEAQ (reference sequence). The ends lost 4 bases at V and 8 bases at J; junction bases unmatched: 10. The CDR3 loop spans 16 amino acids. CDR3 protein: CASSSRTGQGAYEQFF. The CDR3 DNA reads TGTGCCAGCAGCTCACGGACAGGACAGGGGGCATATGAGCAGTTCTTC. The entire variable domain, with the rest obtained from reference TRBV7-9 and TRBJ2-1, is as follows: DTGVSQNPRHKITKRGQNVTFRCDPISEHNRLYWYRQTLGQGPEFLTYFQNEAQLEKSRLLSDRFSAERPKGSFSTLEIQRTEQGDSAMYLCASSSRTGQGAYEQFFGPGTRLTVL.

This chain links TRBV5-1 with TRBJ2-2, with D possibly matching TRBD2 (6 bases). V lost 2 bases and J lost 5, with 13 bases in between. This CDR3 is built from 15 residues. From germline, CDR1 is SGHRS and CDR2 YFSETQ. CDR3 in DNA: TGCGCCAGCAGCTTCGCCGGGAGAAGAACCGGGGAGCTGTTTTTT. This translates into CASSFAGRRTGELFF.

The chain uses TRBV10-2 and TRBJ1-5, with no clear D. CDR3 length equals 12 residues. The V end lost 10 bases, the J end lost 3 bases, and 10 bases lay between the germline ends. Germline-derived CDR1 and CDR2 are WSHSY and SAAADI. CDR3 DNA sequence: TGCGCCACTCAGGCGGACAATCAGCCCCAGCATTTT. Amino acids: CATQADNQPQHF.

This clonotype was observed once. With a much larger clone just one base away, this may be a read error. The chain joins TRBV27 to TRBJ2-3, with D possibly TRBD2 on 5 matching bases. The CDR3 loop spans 13 amino acids. Trimming cost V 6 bases and J 4 bases, with 11 bases left between them. Per the germline V gene, CDR1 is MNHEY and CDR2 is SMNVEV (reference sequence). The CDR3 is CASRRWRSDTQYF. The CDR3 DNA reads TGTGCCAGCAGGAGGTGGAGGTCAGATACGCAGTATTTT.

This clonotype has a handful of counts. In DNA, the CDR3 is TGCAGTGCTAGAGCGGCCACCTACAATGAGCAGTTCTTC. It codes for CSARAATYNEQFF. V usage is TRBV20-1 and J usage is TRBJ2-1; D unclear. The V gene's germline CDR1 is DFQATT and CDR2 SNEGSKA (reference sequence). CDR3 length equals 13 residues. Deletions cut 1 base from V and 2 bases from J, with 6 bases between.

This clonotype has a handful of counts. J is TRBJ2-3 and V is TRBV7-9; TRBD1 is a possible D gene (5 bases). Per germline, CDR1 SEHNR and CDR2 FQNEAQ (reference sequence). The germline V and J ends were trimmed by 4 bases and 2 bases, with 7 bases remaining between them. This CDR3 spans 13 amino acids. CDR3 protein: CASSSDNTDTQYF. The CDR3 coding sequence is TGTGCCAGCAGCTCGGACAACACAGATACGCAGTATTTT. Drawing the rest from reference TRBV7-9 and TRBJ2-3, the complete variable domain is DTGVSQNPRHKITKRGQNVTFRCDPISEHNRLYWYRQTLGQGPEFLTYFQNEAQLEKSRLLSDRFSAERPKGSFSTLEIQRTEQGDSAMYLCASSSDNTDTQYFGPGTRLTVL.

V and J are TRBV20-1 and TRBJ1-6; a possible D gene is TRBD1 (5 bases). The germline V gene encodes CDR1 DFQATT and CDR2 SNEGSKA (reference sequence). V dropped 8 bases and J dropped 8 bases, with 16 bases sitting between them. The CDR3 length is 13 residues. This CDR3 is CSTSGPRDSPLHF. The CDR3 DNA reads TGCAGTACCTCGGGGCCACGGGATTCACCCCTCCACTTT.